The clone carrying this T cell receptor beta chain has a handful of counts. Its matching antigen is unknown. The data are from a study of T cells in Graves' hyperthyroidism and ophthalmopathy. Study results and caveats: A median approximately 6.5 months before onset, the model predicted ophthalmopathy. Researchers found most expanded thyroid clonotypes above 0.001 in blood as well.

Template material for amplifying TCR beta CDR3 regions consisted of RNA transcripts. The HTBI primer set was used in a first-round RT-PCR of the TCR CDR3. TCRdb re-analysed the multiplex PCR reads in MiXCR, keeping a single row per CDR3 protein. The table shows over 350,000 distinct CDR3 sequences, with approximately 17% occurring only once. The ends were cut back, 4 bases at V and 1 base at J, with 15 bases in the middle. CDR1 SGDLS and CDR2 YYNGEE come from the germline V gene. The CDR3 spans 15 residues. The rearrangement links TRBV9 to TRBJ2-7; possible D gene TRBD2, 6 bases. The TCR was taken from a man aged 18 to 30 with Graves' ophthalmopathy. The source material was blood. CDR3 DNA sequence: TGTGCCAGCAGCCCCACGGACGGAGGGTCCTACGAGCAGTACTTC. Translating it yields CASSPTDGGSYEQYF. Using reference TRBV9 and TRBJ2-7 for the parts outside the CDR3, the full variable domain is DSGVTQTPKHLITATGQRVTLRCSPRSGDLSVYWYQQSLDQGLQFLIQYYNGEERAKGNILERFSAQQFPDLHSELNLSSLELGDSALYFCASSPTDGGSYEQYFGPGTRLTVT.